The text below deals with one T cell receptor beta chain. What it recognizes is unknown. From germline, CDR1 is MNHNY and CDR2 SVGAGI (reference sequence). V trimming: 4 bases; J trimming: 1 base; junction bases outside the gene matches: 4. The CDR3 has 16 residues. This sample was taken from a study of long-term antiretroviral therapy in people with HIV. Study results and limitations: Clones showing expansion before ART dominated the repertoire at all time points.

It was version v3.0 of the immunoSEQ assay that was run at survey level. It was roughly 40,000-55,000 T-cell genomes per sample that sequencing targeted. Method: immunoSEQ multiplex PCR; TCRdb's copy keeps in-frame clones and lacks some. Of around 25,000 clones detected, just over 85% appear once; the ten largest clones hold 5.3%. V usage is TRBV6-6 and J usage is TRBJ1-5, with 10 bases that match TRBD1. This sequence was found in a man aged 25-40 years with HIV. The sample here was unsorted PBMCs, taken around 4.5 years after starting antiretroviral therapy. The DNA of the CDR3 is TGTGCCAGCAGTTCACGACAGGGGGCAAGCAATCAGCCCCAGCATTTT. This translates into CASSSRQGASNQPQHF.